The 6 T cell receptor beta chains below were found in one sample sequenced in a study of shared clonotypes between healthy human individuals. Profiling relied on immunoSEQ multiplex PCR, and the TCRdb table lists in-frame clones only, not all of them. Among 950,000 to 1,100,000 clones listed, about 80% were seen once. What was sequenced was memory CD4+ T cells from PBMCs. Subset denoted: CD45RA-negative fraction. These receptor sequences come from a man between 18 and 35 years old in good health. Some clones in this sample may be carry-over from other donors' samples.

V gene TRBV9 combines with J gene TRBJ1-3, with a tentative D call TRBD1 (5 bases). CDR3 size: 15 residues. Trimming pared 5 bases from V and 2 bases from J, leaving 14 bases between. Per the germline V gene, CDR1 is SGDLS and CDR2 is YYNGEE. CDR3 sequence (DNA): TGTGCCAGCAGTGTAACTCAGGGAGCTGGAAACACCATATATTTT. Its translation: CASSVTQGAGNTIYF.

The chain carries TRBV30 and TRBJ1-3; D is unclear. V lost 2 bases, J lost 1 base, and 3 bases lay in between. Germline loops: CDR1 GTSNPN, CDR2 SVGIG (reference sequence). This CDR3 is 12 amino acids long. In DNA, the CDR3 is TGTGCCTGGAGTTTGTCTGGAAACACCATATATTTT. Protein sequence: CAWSLSGNTIYF.

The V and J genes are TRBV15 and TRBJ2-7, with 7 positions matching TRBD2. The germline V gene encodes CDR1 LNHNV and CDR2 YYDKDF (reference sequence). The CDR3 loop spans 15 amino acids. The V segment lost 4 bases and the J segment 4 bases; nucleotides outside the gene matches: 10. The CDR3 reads CATSKEAGISYEQYF. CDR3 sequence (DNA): TGTGCCACCAGCAAAGAAGCGGGAATAAGTTACGAGCAGTACTTC.

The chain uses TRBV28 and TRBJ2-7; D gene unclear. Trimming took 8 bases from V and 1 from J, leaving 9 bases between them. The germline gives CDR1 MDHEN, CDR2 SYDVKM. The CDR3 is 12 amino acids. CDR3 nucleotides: TGTGCCAGCGCTGGACGGTCCTACGAGCAGTACTTC. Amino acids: CASAGRSYEQYF.

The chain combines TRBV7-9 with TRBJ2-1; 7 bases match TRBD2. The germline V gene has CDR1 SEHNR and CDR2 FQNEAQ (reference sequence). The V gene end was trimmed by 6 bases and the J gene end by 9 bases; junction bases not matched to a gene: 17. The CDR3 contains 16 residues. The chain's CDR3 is CASSPRSAGAAGEQFF. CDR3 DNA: TGTGCCAGCAGTCCCCGCTCGGCGGGAGCTGCGGGTGAGCAGTTCTTC.

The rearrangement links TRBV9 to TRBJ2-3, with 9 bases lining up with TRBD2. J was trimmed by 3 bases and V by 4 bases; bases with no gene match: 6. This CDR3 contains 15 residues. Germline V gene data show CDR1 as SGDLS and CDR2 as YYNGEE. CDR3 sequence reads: CASSPLAGETDTQYF. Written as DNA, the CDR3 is TGTGCCAGCAGCCCCTTAGCGGGAGAAACAGATACGCAGTATTTT.